This T cell receptor (beta chain) derives from a study of CD8 T cells in Susac syndrome. Trimming cost V 1 base and J 2 bases; bases outside gene matches: 4. Germline CDR1 and CDR2: SGHNT and YYREEE (reference sequence). This CDR3 comprises 15 residues. The authors reverse transcribed roughly 0.5 to 1 ug RNA with random hexamers. The amplification used immunoSEQ multiplex PCR on TCR beta CDR3; it spanned 54 Vbeta and 13 Jbeta. TCRdb re-called the immunoSEQ multiplex PCR reads with MiXCR, one entry per CDR3 protein. The sample gives approximately 280,000 distinct CDR3 sequences, 85% of which show up once; over 0.1% is in the top ten. Sequencing of TCR beta covered CD8+ and CD4+ T cells obtained from blood. Those who served as multiple sclerosis controls were treatment-naive patients with stable or active relapsing-remitting disease. Negative isolation was used for CD8+ and CD4+ T cells, and FACS enrichment was applied to TEMRA cells.

The sequenced sample was CD8+ T cells from PBMCs. The sequence was obtained from a human donor with multiple sclerosis. The rearrangement uses TRBV5-4 and TRBJ2-3; 7 bases fit TRBD2. The CDR3, as DNA: TGTGCCAGCAGCTTGTTCCTAGCGGACACAGATACGCAGTATTTT. Its translation: CASSLFLADTDTQYF. Full variable domain (remainder filled in from reference TRBV5-4 and TRBJ2-3): ETGVTQSPTHLIKTRGQQVTLRCSSQSGHNTVSWYQQALGQGPQFIFQYYREEENGRGNFPPRFSGLQFPNYSSELNVNALELDDSALYLCASSLFLADTDTQYFGPGTRLTVL.